The clone carrying this TCR beta chain has a handful of counts. The antigen remains unidentified. FACS sorted CD4+ or CD8+ T cells into CD45RA+ naive and CD45RO+ memory. The sample is drawn from a study of regulatory dendritic cells for organ transplantation. Study-level points and caveats: Naive CD4+ and CD8+ repertoires were highly diverse; memory CD8+ was most oligoclonal. Regulatory dendritic cells appeared to expand memory CD8+ clones less than mature ones.

This CDR3 is 16 amino acids long. The V gene's germline CDR1 is SGHDT and CDR2 YYEEEE. V shed 0 bases and J shed 5 bases, with 15 bases lying between them. Here immunoSEQ multiplex PCR was the method, and the copy in TCRdb shows in-frame clones only, minus some. Of 30,000 to 45,000 clones listed, around nine tenths are singletons. The source is a human donor in good health. V usage is TRBV5-6 and J usage is TRBJ1-5, with D possibly matching TRBD1 (6 bases). Specimen: naive CD8+ T cells from blood. Subset reported: CD45RA+ naive T cells. The chain's CDR3 is CASSLALQGWDQPQHF. The DNA of the CDR3 is TGTGCCAGCAGCTTGGCCTTACAGGGATGGGATCAGCCCCAGCATTTT.